This T cell receptor (beta chain) appears in the sequencing data of a study of T cell repertoires in cytomegalovirus infection. TCRdb ran MiXCR on the reads and lists one entry per CDR3 protein. This sample has about 310,000 distinct CDR3 sequences, with roughly 25% found just once. This clonotype appeared many times. Its antigen is unidentified. Germline CDR1 SGHTA, CDR2 FQGNSA. The length of the CDR3 is 15 residues. V gave up 3 bases and J gave up 3 bases, with 13 bases separating them. The receptor was isolated from a human donor in good health (CMV status not recorded). Some clones in this sample may be carry-over from other donors' samples. Sequenced here: cultured PBMCs, sampled from culture after CMV antigen stimulation. This chain links TRBV7-2 with TRBJ2-3, with D unclear. This chain's CDR3 is CASSFILHGTDTQYF. For the CDR3, the DNA is TGTGCCAGCAGCTTCATCCTCCATGGGACAGATACGCAGTATTTT.